Detailed here is one T cell receptor beta chain. The entry originates in a study of blood T cell repertoires in COVID-19. Study at large: Material from acute and convalescent COVID-19 was sourced from the United States, Italy and Spain.

The repertoire was sequenced with immunoSEQ multiplex PCR; TCRdb's copy has only in-frame clones and lacks some. The sample consists of roughly 62,000 clones, 75% to 90% of them appearing once. The V gene's germline CDR1 is SGHDT and CDR2 YYEEEE. This CDR3 has 15 residues. Unmatched junction bases numbered 6, after V lost 4 bases and J lost 3 bases. The rearrangement links TRBV5-6 to TRBJ1-2, with TRBD1 identical over 10 bases. This clonotype originated in a human donor with acute or convalescent COVID-19. The donor label of this sample is uncertain. Sequencing was done on a sample of peripheral blood. The CDR3 loop reads CASSIRQGAYYGYTF. CDR3 sequence (DNA): TGTGCCAGCAGCATCAGACAGGGGGCATACTATGGCTACACCTTC.